This T cell receptor (beta chain) was sequenced for a study of T cell changes during pregnancy in multiple sclerosis (dated by TCRdb to the late 2010s). Context from the whole study: The study examined how the T cell repertoire changed over the course of pregnancy in women with multiple sclerosis.

As regards this clone: Which antigen it targets is not known. No base-level quality is on record; no much larger clone is a single base apart.

Receptor libraries were prepared by the immunoSEQ multiplex PCR assay. Drawn from immuneACCESS, this table holds only the in-frame rearrangements with V and J called that TCRdb kept. Clones are partly lost; checked studies trace under half to an unresolved V gene and leave the rest unexplained. Across this sample there are about 36,000 clones, with roughly 91% seen only once. Approximately 0.44% of the sample comes from the top ten. Relative to germline, V is missing 9 bases and J is missing 4 bases, with 3 bases of the junction outside any gene match. The CDR3 measures 12 amino acids from cysteine to phenylalanine. Left in the record is the CDR3 DNA by itself, 36 bases read in frame from the first base. Sequences ENHRY (CDR1) and SYGVKD (CDR2) are obtained from the germline V gene.

This chain joins TRBV10-3 to TRBJ2-1, with 7 bases in between that match TRBD1. Specimen: CD4+ T cells from peripheral blood mononuclear cells, collected in the second trimester of pregnancy. The receptor was isolated from a female donor in good health, enrolled as a control in a pregnancy study. The CDR3 in this case is CAIGTAYNEQFF. In nucleotide form, the sequence is TGTGCCATTGGGACAGCGTACAATGAGCAGTTCTTC.